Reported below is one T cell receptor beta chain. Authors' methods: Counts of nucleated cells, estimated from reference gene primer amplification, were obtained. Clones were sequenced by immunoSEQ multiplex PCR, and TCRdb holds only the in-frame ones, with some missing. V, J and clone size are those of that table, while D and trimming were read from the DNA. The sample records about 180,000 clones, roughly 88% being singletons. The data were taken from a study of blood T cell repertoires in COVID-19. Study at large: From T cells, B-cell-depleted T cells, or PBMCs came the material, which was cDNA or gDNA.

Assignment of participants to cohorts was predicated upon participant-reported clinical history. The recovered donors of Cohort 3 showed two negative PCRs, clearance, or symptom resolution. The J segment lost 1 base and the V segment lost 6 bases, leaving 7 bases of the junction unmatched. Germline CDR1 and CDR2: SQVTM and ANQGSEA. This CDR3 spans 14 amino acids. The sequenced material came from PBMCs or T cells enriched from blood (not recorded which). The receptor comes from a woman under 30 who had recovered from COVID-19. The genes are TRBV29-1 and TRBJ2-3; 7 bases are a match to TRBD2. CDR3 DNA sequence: TGCAGCGTGAAGCGGGGAACCGGCACAGATACGCAGTATTTT. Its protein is CSVKRGTGTDTQYF.